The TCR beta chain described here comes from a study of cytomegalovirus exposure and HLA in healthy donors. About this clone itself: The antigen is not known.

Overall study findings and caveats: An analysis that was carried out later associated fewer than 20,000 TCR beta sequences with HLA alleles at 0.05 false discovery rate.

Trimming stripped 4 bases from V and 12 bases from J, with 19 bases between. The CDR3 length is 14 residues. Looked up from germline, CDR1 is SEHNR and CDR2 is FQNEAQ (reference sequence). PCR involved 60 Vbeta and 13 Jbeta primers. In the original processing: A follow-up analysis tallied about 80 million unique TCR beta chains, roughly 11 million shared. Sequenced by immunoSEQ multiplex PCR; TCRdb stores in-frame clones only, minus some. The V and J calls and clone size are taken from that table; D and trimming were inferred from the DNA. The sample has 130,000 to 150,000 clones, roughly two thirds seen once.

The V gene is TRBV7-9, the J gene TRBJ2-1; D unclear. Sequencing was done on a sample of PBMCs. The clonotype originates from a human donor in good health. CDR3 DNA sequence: TGTGCCAGCAGCTCCTCTTTGGTGCGCTCAGGGCAGTTCTTC. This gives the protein CASSSSLVRSGQFF.